This TCR beta chain was captured by sequencing in a study of shared clonotypes between healthy human individuals. CDR3 length: 16 residues. After removal of 0 bases from V and 6 bases from J, the junction contained 8 bases not matched to a gene. Germline CDR1 is SGHTA and CDR2 is FQGNSA. The method was immunoSEQ multiplex PCR; TCRdb's version includes in-frame clones alone and lacks a portion of them. The table lists approximately 1.1 million clones, approximately 80% of them singletons, with roughly 0.56% in the top ten. The source material was memory CD4+ T cells from PBMCs. Subset defined: CD45RA-negative fraction. The J gene is TRBJ2-7, the V gene TRBV7-2; 10 positions match TRBD1. This TCR was sampled from a man between 18 and 35 years old in good health. Some clones in this sample may be carry-over from other donors' samples. CDR3 residues: CASSLALGGQGTEQYF. In DNA, the CDR3 is TGTGCCAGCAGCTTAGCGCTAGGGGGACAGGGGACCGAGCAGTACTTC.